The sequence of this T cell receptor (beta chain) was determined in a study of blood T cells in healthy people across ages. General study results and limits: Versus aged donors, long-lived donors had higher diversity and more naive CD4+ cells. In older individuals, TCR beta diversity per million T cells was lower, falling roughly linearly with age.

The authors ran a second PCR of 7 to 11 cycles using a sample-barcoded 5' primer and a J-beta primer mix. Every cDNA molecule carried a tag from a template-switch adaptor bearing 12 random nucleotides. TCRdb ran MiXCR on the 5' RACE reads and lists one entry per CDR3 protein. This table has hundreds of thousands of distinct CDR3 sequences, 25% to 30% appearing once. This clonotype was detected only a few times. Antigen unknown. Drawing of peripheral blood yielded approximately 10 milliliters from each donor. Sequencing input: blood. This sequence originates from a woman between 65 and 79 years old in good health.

In DNA, the CDR3 is TGTGCCAGCAGCTTTACGTCAGCAACTAATGAAAAACTGTTTTTT. Its protein product is CASSFTSATNEKLFF. This rearrangement joins TRBV7-2 to TRBJ1-4; D unclear. Germline lookup yields CDR1 SGHTA and CDR2 FQGNSA. V was cut by 3 bases and J by 0 bases, with 8 bases left in between. This CDR3 comprises 15 residues.